Described below is a single TCR beta chain sequence and its context. Its cognate antigen has yet to be identified. No base qualities exist here, and no much larger clone lies one base off it. The CDR3 contains 16 residues, cysteine and phenylalanine counted. Only the CDR3 DNA is retained, 48 bases long and in frame from the first base. Deletion took 2 bases off V and 2 bases off J, with a span of 17 bases between the germline ends. The source of the sample is a study of cytomegalovirus exposure and HLA in healthy donors listed by TCRdb under 2017. At the level of the whole study: An earlier analysis of fewer than 750 of the donors reported about 260 Gb of sequence data and 95 million to 120 million unique TCR beta sequences obtained from approximately 180 million T cells. An early release that covered fewer than 800 HLA-typed donors contained approximately 300 gigabases of sequencing data and 80 million or so unique TCR sequences. Of the 300 to 450 genotyped donors, over 65% fell in the genetic ancestry cluster associated with self-reported Caucasian donors. The study aimed to test whether signatures of past pathogen exposure could be identified by cataloging public T cell receptors. The study used immunosequencing to profile the T cell repertoires of about 670 subjects and linked those repertoires to cytomegalovirus serostatus. A separate validation cohort of roughly 110 different subjects was used in addition to the roughly 700-subject first cohort. To predict cytomegalovirus infection status, the study combined high-throughput TCR immunosequencing, statistical association of individual TCRs with disease status, and machine learning. To study patterns of TCR occurrence, a later analysis re-analyzed previously published TCR beta repertoires from 550 to 800 donors and added high-resolution HLA genotyping. The later analysis used no new phenotypic data to find candidate immune exposures, relying instead on TCR beta sequences and their occurrence across donors. An earlier analysis of roughly 580 of the donors used high-throughput TCR beta sequencing to judge whether each TCR beta V gene segment behaved as functional or pseudogenic. Alongside the repertoire data, information on donor age, sex, ethnicity and CMV serostatus was compiled. In a later genetic analysis, genome-wide SNP genotypes for 398 of the 666 donors were used, and that subset was treated as a discovery cohort. All discovery cohort repertoires had been generated using a single sequencing platform. HLA typing included class I and class II loci at four-digit resolution. Typing coverage differed by locus: A, B, C, DRB1 and DQB1 were typed in about 629-630 donors, DQA1 in 500 to 550, DPA1 in 606, and DPB1 in about 450. Five DR-DQ haplotypes were handled as single units for association and clustering, since linkage in the cohort was strong. On average, around 240,000 unique TCR beta nucleotide sequences were sequenced per donor among a few hundred genotyped donors of the cohort, with roughly 18% of those sequences being non-productive.

What the study reported, not specific to this receptor: According to a later analysis, most CMV-associated TCR beta chains appeared to be HLA-restricted, and the HLA associations seemed to be driven largely by CMV exposure. A few of the identified cytomegalovirus-associated TCR beta chains were confirmed in vitro to be specific for cytomegalovirus antigens. In a later analysis, HLA-associated TCR beta chains showed more clonal expansion and lower generation probabilities than non-associated chains that were equally common. An earlier analysis of approximately 530 of the donors showed that most TCR beta V segments appeared in productive rearrangements either about 90% or about 30% of the time, which broadly matched IMGT annotations. The study gave a list of more than 150 TCR beta chains associated with cytomegalovirus. The authors suggested that the approach could potentially be generalized to other disease states and immunological phenotypes. Because counts were too low, about 18 rarely observed V segments, including chromosome 9 orphons, were excluded from the earlier analysis of 500 to 700 of the donors. Correlated functional status among segregating V segments might be attributable to linkage disequilibrium, but an unknown experimental factor could not be ruled out. Most TCR sequences were observed very rarely across donors, whereas some public TCRs were present in many individuals. In a later analysis, several top co-occurrence clusters were reported to appear linked to parvovirus B19, influenza, CMV and Epstein-Barr virus. Sequencing depth was assumed to be roughly uniform across donors in the presence/absence analyses, though that assumption may not hold. In this cohort, only TCR beta chains were sequenced, and detectable features were limited by the absence of alpha or paired-chain data. When HLA alleles, especially DR and DQ, strongly co-occurred, attributing TCR associations to individual alleles was difficult. CMV serostatus was the only immune exposure information available for the cohort. HLA typing was unavailable for some donors at each locus, so association tests used only the typed subset. A later analysis associated 17,000 or so TCR beta sequences with specific HLA alleles at a false discovery rate of 0.05. A later genetic analysis associated a missense DCLRE1C variant with V-gene and J-gene trimming of TCR beta chains, and an independent cohort replicated the association. Because the 87-base-pair reads could not distinguish some IMGT-functional V segments, including TRBV6-2 and TRBV6-3, those segments were excluded. A later genetic analysis reported fewer N-insertions in productive TCRs among donors in an Asian-associated ancestry cluster than the roughly 700-donor mean. The classifier was reported to diagnose cytomegalovirus status with high specificity and sensitivity in both the original and validation cohorts. A further reported finding was that TCR beta sequences accurately predicted the HLA-A and HLA-B alleles for most subjects in the first cohort. A later analysis found that TCR association rates varied across HLA loci, with DRB1 alleles showing the most associated TCRs and HLA-C alleles the fewest. A group of highly shared sequence variants was considered likely to be a technical artifact of the sequencing pipeline.

Libraries came from the immunoSEQ multiplex PCR assay. For the multiplex PCR, a mixture combining 60 forward primers for TCR Vbeta segments and 13 reverse primers for TCR Jbeta segments was used. The CDR3 region of rearranged TCR beta genes was amplified from genomic DNA by a multiplex PCR assay. Amplified TCR beta libraries were sequenced as 87-base-pair reads on the Illumina HiSeq System. The authors' pipeline ran thus. In a later analysis, some 80 million unique TCR beta chains were counted across the 650 to 700 repertoires, and roughly 11 million of these chains were shared by at least two donors. A nearest-neighbor algorithm error-corrected the raw reads and collapsed the reads into unique sequences, merging closely related sequences to remove PCR and sequencing errors. To assign V, D and J gene segments, CDR3 sequences were aligned to IMGT reference sequences. Each retained sequence needed at least a six-nucleotide match to both a V gene segment and a J gene segment. A rearrangement counted as productive if the CDR3 had no stop codons and remained in frame with V and J, and every other rearrangement counted as non-productive. CDR3 was defined according to IMGT convention as the region running from the second conserved V-encoded cysteine to the conserved J-encoded phenylalanine. The earlier analysis of approximately 590 of the donors excluded any sequence lacking an unambiguous match to a single V gene segment. In an earlier analysis of 587 of the donors, a V segment was called functional when productive rearrangements were above 56.7%, and segregating when the standard deviation between donors exceeded 5%. A statistical classification framework was developed to diagnose cytomegalovirus status using the catalog of TCR beta chain sequences. V and J gene assignment, in a later analysis, came from comparing TCR nucleotide sequences with IMGT/GENE-DB human TR gene sequences. A later analysis assigned CDR3 sequences and most-parsimonious VDJ recombination scenarios with the TCRdist pipeline. In a later analysis, every TCR beta chain was defined by the combination of its CDR3 amino acid sequence and its V-gene family, and reads without a unique V-gene family were dropped. As a way to deal with suspected cross-contamination and a sequencing artifact, a later analysis dropped more than 500 nucleotide sequences that were highly shared and had low generation probability. In a later analysis, a clonal expansion index for each public chain was calculated from normalized within-repertoire ranks of inferred template counts. A later analysis computed generation probabilities with a VDJ recombination model fitted to out-of-frame rearrangements, and checked the results against IGoR. In a later analysis, TCR-TCR, TCR-HLA and TCR-CMV co-occurrence was scored with hypergeometric tests, and a repertoire-size bias correction was applied to TCR pairs. To estimate false discovery rates, a later analysis permuted the HLA or CMV assignments 20 times. A later analysis grouped co-occurring TCRs with DBSCAN, adding TCRdist sequence similarity when clustering within HLA-allele-positive subsets. Co-occurrence clustering excluded repertoires with fewer than 30,000 or more than 120,000 public chains, plus five with anomalous nucleotide sharing. This is the immuneACCESS table as TCRdb keeps it, with only in-frame sequences that have V and J called. A part of the clones is gone; compared with another copy, unresolved V genes explain less than half, and the rest is unexplained. Clone size and the V and J calls come from that table; the DNA yielded D and trimming. For this sample the table gives tens of thousands of clones, of which approximately 78% were detected only once. The top ten constitute 1.4% of the sample.

In total, roughly 670 healthy bone marrow donors made up the cohort. All cohort members were sampled while nominally healthy, although unrecorded immune exposures were likely present. The donor tested CMV seronegative and was one of the 352 seronegative cohort members. A peripheral blood sample was provided by each donor, and peripheral blood mononuclear cells were used for TCR beta sequencing. Genomic DNA was extracted from the blood cell samples with the Qiagen DNeasy Blood Extraction Kit. The sequence is built from TRBV5-3 and TRBJ2-7, with TRBD1 perhaps the D gene, on 6 matching bases. TRBV5-3 has ORF status, its function being uncertain. Sequenced material: PBMCs. The clonotype was recovered from a female donor in good health and CMV-seronegative. The base sequence is TGTGCCAGAAGCTTTACGTACAGGGCCGTCCCCTACGAGCAGTACTTC. Translation gives CARSFTYRAVPYEQYF.